This is a list of T cell receptor beta chains from one sample in a study of identical twins. TCRdb reprocessed the 5' RACE reads with MiXCR, giving one entry per CDR3 protein. In the table there are hundreds of thousands of distinct CDR3 sequences, less than 10% of which are singletons. The data were also submitted as part of a second study, on yellow fever vaccine responses in identical twins.

Sequencing was performed on PBMCs. The receptors were sampled from a woman between 18 and 29 years old in good health. CDR3s include the opening cysteine and the closing phenylalanine or tryptophan. D genes are given only for firm matches. Rows give clone size only sometimes, using once, few, many, or a class for an expanded clone.

cdr3_aa | cdr3_nt | j_call | clone_size | d_call | v_call
CASSLAQSLYEQYF | TGCGCCAGCAGCTTGGCTCAATCCCTCTACGAGCAGTACTTC | TRBJ2-7 | few | . | TRBV5-1
CASSLVGDRGPSTDTQYF | TGTGCCAGCAGCTTAGTGGGGGACAGGGGACCAAGCACAGATACGCAGTATTTT | TRBJ2-3 | . | TRBD1 | TRBV11-1
CASRLVTLGIMVSYNEQFF | TGTGCAAGTCGCTTAGTTACTCTGGGGATCATGGTTTCCTACAATGAGCAGTTCTTC | TRBJ2-1 | many | . | TRBV12-2
CASRNRVSYEQYF | TGTGCCAGCAGAAACAGGGTTTCCTACGAGCAGTACTTC | TRBJ2-7 | few | . | TRBV25-1
CASSVGLSGNTIYF | TGTGCCAGCAGCGTAGGGCTCTCTGGAAACACCATATATTTT | TRBJ1-3 | many | . | TRBV9
CASKPNSYEQYF | TGTGCCAGCAAGCCTAACTCCTACGAGCAGTACTTC | TRBJ2-7 | many | . | TRBV12-3/TRBV12-4
CASSRSGAESPLHF | TGTGCCAGCAGCCGGTCAGGGGCTGAGTCACCCCTCCACTTT | TRBJ1-6 | . | . | TRBV3-1
CASSPGVLGGGELFF | TGTGCCAGCAGTCCCGGTGTTTTAGGTGGCGGGGAGCTGTTTTTT | TRBJ2-2 | many | . | TRBV27
CASSLAHSAYNEQFF | TGCGCCAGCAGCTTGGCACACTCGGCGTACAATGAGCAGTTCTTC | TRBJ2-1 | many | . | TRBV5-1
CSVGEASGSIRYNEQFF | TGCAGCGTGGGGGAAGCTAGCGGGAGTATCCGTTACAATGAGCAGTTCTTC | TRBJ2-1 | many | TRBD2 | TRBV29-1
CSATGQYQETQYF | TGCAGTGCTACGGGACAGTATCAAGAGACCCAGTACTTC | TRBJ2-5 | . | TRBD1 | TRBV20-1
CANRGPTYEQYF | TGTGCCAACCGAGGTCCTACCTACGAGCAGTACTTC | TRBJ2-7 | few | . | TRBV10-3
CASRIQGWDSPLHF | TGTGCCAGCAGAATACAGGGTTGGGATTCACCCCTCCACTTT | TRBJ1-6 | . | . | TRBV6-1
CASSLGIWQGLYEQYF | TGTGCCAGCAGCTTGGGTATTTGGCAGGGGCTCTACGAGCAGTACTTC | TRBJ2-7 | . | . | TRBV5-6
CASSFRGGHSRNEQFF | TGTGCCAGCAGCTTTCGGGGAGGTCATAGTCGCAATGAGCAGTTCTTC | TRBJ2-1 | . | . | TRBV5-5
CASSPPLGSNEQFF | TGTGCCAGCAGCCCCCCTTTGGGAAGCAATGAGCAGTTCTTC | TRBJ2-1 | many | . | TRBV7-9
CASSVAGTGDGYTF | TGCGCCAGCAGCGTTGCCGGGACAGGGGATGGCTACACCTTC | TRBJ1-2 | many | TRBD1 | TRBV5-1
CSAGARETQYF | TGCAGTGCTGGTGCTCGGGAGACCCAGTACTTC | TRBJ2-5 | few | . | TRBV20-1
CASSQQGQTTLNGYTF | TGTGCCAGCTCACAACAAGGACAGACAACTTTAAATGGCTACACCTTC | TRBJ1-2 | few | . | TRBV18
CATSDARDSQETQYF | TGTGCCACCAGTGATGCGAGGGACAGCCAAGAGACCCAGTACTTC | TRBJ2-5 | few | TRBD1 | TRBV24-1
CASIPLGGAQYSYEQYF | TGTGCCAGCATTCCTCTTGGGGGGGCCCAATACTCCTACGAGCAGTACTTC | TRBJ2-7 | . | . | TRBV2
CASSEAEVVGAFF | TGCGCCAGCAGTGAGGCGGAGGTGGTAGGAGCTTTCTTT | TRBJ1-1 | . | . | TRBV10-2
CASSNPIPGGGEQFF | TGTGCCAGCAGCAACCCCATCCCCGGGGGCGGAGAGCAGTTCTTC | TRBJ2-1 | . | . | TRBV6-1
CASSLTGSGDYGYTF | TGCGCCAGCAGCTTAACAGGGTCAGGGGACTATGGCTACACCTTC | TRBJ1-2 | few | . | TRBV5-1
CASSPQAPNTGELFF | TGTGCCAGCAGCCCTCAGGCCCCGAACACCGGGGAGCTGTTTTTT | TRBJ2-2 | few | . | TRBV7-2
CASSQKTGPTVFLNEQFF | TGCGCCAGCAGCCAAAAAACGGGACCCACTGTTTTCCTCAATGAGCAGTTCTTC | TRBJ2-1 | many | . | TRBV4-3
CASSFVGGERYEQYF | TGTGCCAGCAGTTTTGTGGGAGGGGAGCGCTACGAGCAGTACTTC | TRBJ2-7 | few | TRBD2 | TRBV12-3/TRBV12-4
CASRRTGAEKLFF | TGTGCCAGCAGACGGACAGGGGCCGAAAAACTGTTTTTT | TRBJ1-4 | . | TRBD1 | TRBV14
CASRKEPGVNYGYTF | TGTGCCAGCAGGAAAGAACCCGGGGTTAACTATGGCTACACCTTC | TRBJ1-2 | few | . | TRBV2
CASSGLAGEQYF | TGTGCCAGCTCGGGACTAGCTGGGGAGCAGTACTTC | TRBJ2-7 | many | TRBD2 | TRBV7-9
CASRHQRESDTQYF | TGTGCCAGCAGGCATCAGCGGGAGTCAGATACGCAGTATTTT | TRBJ2-3 | . | TRBD2 | TRBV7-2
CASSLARGPYGYTF | TGTGCCAGCAGCTTGGCGCGTGGACCATATGGCTACACCTTC | TRBJ1-2 | . | . | TRBV5-4
CAWSTGGNTEAFF | TGTGCCTGGAGTACGGGGGGGAACACTGAAGCTTTCTTT | TRBJ1-1 | few | . | TRBV30
CASSFFRGPIANTGELFF | TGTGCCAGCAGTTTTTTTAGAGGGCCCATAGCGAACACCGGGGAGCTGTTTTTT | TRBJ2-2 | . | . | TRBV27
CASSTRKSGELFF | TGTGCCAGCAGCACTAGGAAGTCTGGGGAGCTGTTTTTT | TRBJ2-2 | . | . | TRBV7-6
CASSADTYNEQFF | TGTGCCAGCAGCGCGGACACCTACAATGAGCAGTTCTTC | TRBJ2-1 | . | . | TRBV7-2
CASKIAGGSNEQYF | TGTGCCAGCAAAATAGCGGGAGGGTCTAACGAGCAGTACTTC | TRBJ2-7 | few | TRBD2 | TRBV6-1
CASSPRSEGSVSTNEKLFF | TGTGCCAGCAGCCCCCGGAGCGAGGGATCGGTTTCGACTAATGAAAAACTGTTTTTT | TRBJ1-4 | . | . | TRBV11-1
CASSRSDTQYF | TGTGCCAGCAGCCGGTCAGATACGCAGTATTTT | TRBJ2-3 | many | . | TRBV7-9
CASSLTSRTGSTDTQYF | TGTGCCAGCAGTTTAACGAGCCGGACAGGGTCCACAGATACGCAGTATTTT | TRBJ2-3 | few | TRBD1 | TRBV7-2
CSIPTRSLFNSHLHF | TGCAGTATTCCCACCCGCAGCCTTTTTAATTCACACCTCCACTTT | TRBJ1-6 | . | . | TRBV20-1
CASRDQWREHPDTQYF | TGTGCCAGCAGAGACCAGTGGCGGGAGCACCCAGATACGCAGTATTTT | TRBJ2-3 | few | TRBD2 | TRBV28
CASSPRTVSYGYTF | TGTGCCAGCAGCCCCCGGACAGTCAGCTATGGCTACACCTTC | TRBJ1-2 | . | . | TRBV7-2